This T cell receptor (beta chain) was obtained from a study of human T cells and chemical hapten exposure. This clonotype has only a few counts. From the RACE reads, TCRdb called clonotypes with MiXCR, one entry per CDR3 protein. The table includes just over 80,000 distinct CDR3 sequences, roughly 10% detected once. CDR3 length equals 14 residues. With 1 base clipped from V and 8 bases from J, the junction kept 5 bases outside the gene matches. Per the germline V gene, CDR1 is SGHRS and CDR2 is YFSETQ. Regarding time point: patch test 1, 2 weeks after DPC sensitization. Regarding treatment: therapeutic diphenylcyclopropenone sensitization with weekly scalp DPC.

Sequenced here: whole blood, sampled in connection with sensitization to the hapten diphenylcyclopropenone (DPC). The chain joins TRBV5-1 to TRBJ2-1; 8 bases match TRBD2. This TCR came from a woman between 45 and 65 years old with alopecia areata. Some clones in this sample may be carry-over from other donors' samples. The CDR3 sequence: CASSLTAGGHEQFF. CDR3 coding DNA: TGCGCCAGCAGCTTGACGGCGGGAGGACATGAGCAGTTCTTC.